This entry lists 27 T cell receptor beta chains sequenced from one sample in a study of early T cells in non-severe SARS-CoV-2 infection. One entry per CDR3 protein, called by TCRdb with MiXCR from the 5' RACE reads. The sample carries some 40,000 distinct CDR3 sequences, less than 15% recorded once. Input material: whole blood. The receptors originated from an adult who was a healthcare worker with PCR-confirmed SARS-CoV-2 infection or an uninfected control (not recorded which).

This sequence joins TRBV6-4 and TRBJ1-1; D is uncertain. The CDR3 contains 14 residues. The V gene lost 0 bases and the J gene lost 4 bases, with 9 bases spanning the gap. Germline CDR1 is MRHNA and CDR2 is SNTAGT. The CDR3 sequence: CASSDSGGATEAFF. CDR3 nucleotides: TGTGCCAGCAGTGACTCTGGAGGTGCCACTGAAGCTTTCTTT.

This clonotype was picked up many times. The rearrangement uses TRBV24-1 and TRBJ2-1, with D unclear. Trimming cost V 3 bases and J 4 bases, with 12 bases left between them. CDR1 is KGHDR, CDR2 SFDVKD, per germline. The CDR3 contains 15 residues. Written as DNA, the CDR3 is TGTGCCACCAGTGATCTCTCAGGAAAATACAATGAGCAGTTCTTC. Translating it yields CATSDLSGKYNEQFF.

A remark on this clonotype: Given a much more abundant clone one base away, this may be a read error. The chain uses TRBV5-4 and TRBJ2-1, with D unresolved. V lost 4 bases and J 2 bases, leaving 13 bases between the germline ends. The CDR3 runs to 15 residues. Per the germline V gene, CDR1 is SGHNT and CDR2 is YYREEE (reference sequence). The CDR3 spells CASSPTSTTYNEQFF. The CDR3 bases are TGTGCCAGCAGCCCTACCTCCACCACCTACAATGAGCAGTTCTTC.

This clonotype appeared many times. The chain uses TRBV7-2 and TRBJ2-7; TRBD2 might be the D (6 bases). This CDR3 has 16 amino acids. V was clipped by 1 base and J by 4 bases, with 17 bases between them. Germline CDR1 reads SGHTA; CDR2 reads FQGNSA. For the CDR3, the DNA is TGTGCCAGCAGCTTAGGCGCTAGCGTGCCCTTTTACGAGCAGTACTTC. It encodes CASSLGASVPFYEQYF.

This chain links TRBV4-1 with TRBJ2-5, with D tentatively TRBD1 or TRBD2 (5 bases each). V was shortened by 4 bases and J by 5 bases, with 17 bases between the two germline ends. The germline gives CDR1 MGHRA, CDR2 YSYEKL. The CDR3 has 15 residues. CDR3 sequence (DNA): TGCGCCAGCAGCCTCACCGGGACCAAGGGGGAGACCCAGTACTTC. Translating gives CASSLTGTKGETQYF.

V gene TRBV20-1 combines with J gene TRBJ2-7; TRBD2 is a possible D gene (5 bases). Germline V gene lookup returns CDR1 DFQATT and CDR2 SNEGSKA (reference sequence). This CDR3 has 16 residues. V was cut by 1 base and J by 0 bases, with 16 bases left in between. CDR3 residues: CSARAALGLGSYEQYF. CDR3 sequence (DNA): TGCAGTGCTAGAGCCGCCCTTGGACTGGGCTCCTACGAGCAGTACTTC.

The genes are TRBV27 and TRBJ2-5; D gene unclear. CDR1 is MNHEY, CDR2 SMNVEV, per germline (reference sequence). The V end lost 6 bases, the J end lost 4 bases, and 15 bases lay between the germline ends. The CDR3 is 14 residues long. This chain's CDR3 is CASSLSESRETQYF. DNA of the CDR3: TGTGCCAGCAGCCTCTCTGAGAGTCGAGAGACCCAGTACTTC.

This clonotype came up many times. The rearrangement links TRBV13 to TRBJ1-1, with 8 bases fitting TRBD1. Germline CDR1 and CDR2: PRHDT and FYEKMQ (reference sequence). CDR3 length equals 16 residues. V dropped 5 bases and J dropped 0; count of bases not matched to a gene: 8. CDR3: CASSVDRGGVNTEAFF. The CDR3 bases are TGTGCCAGCAGCGTAGACAGGGGAGGTGTGAACACTGAAGCTTTCTTT.

This clonotype was detected a few times. V and J are TRBV24-1 and TRBJ1-1; tentative D call: TRBD1 (5 bases). This CDR3 spans 13 amino acids. The V gene's germline CDR1 is KGHDR and CDR2 SFDVKD. The V end lost 0 bases, the J end lost 8 bases, and 9 bases lay between the germline ends. CDR3 sequence (DNA): TGTGCCACCAGTGATTTGCGGGGGTCGGAAGCTTTCTTT. This translates into CATSDLRGSEAFF.

This sequence joins TRBV11-2 and TRBJ2-5; 8 nucleotides agree with TRBD2. Germline V gene lookup returns CDR1 SGHAT and CDR2 FQNNGV. V was clipped by 7 bases and J by 4 bases; unmatched bases: 11. This CDR3 comprises 15 residues. CDR3 residues: CASTPTSGGGETQYF. The CDR3 DNA follows: TGTGCCAGCACCCCAACCAGCGGGGGAGGAGAGACCCAGTACTTC.

This clonotype was detected ten times or more. This chain uses TRBV5-5 with TRBJ2-7; 8 nucleotides match TRBD1. V was pared by 4 bases and J by 3 bases, with 9 bases of the junction left unmatched. Per germline, CDR1 SGHKS and CDR2 YYEKEE (reference sequence). CDR3 length: 15 residues. In DNA form, the CDR3 reads TGTGCCAGCAGCCCCCGGACAGGGTCGCTCTACGAGCAGTACTTC. This codes for CASSPRTGSLYEQYF.

This clonotype was seen repeatedly, ten times or more. V gene TRBV6-5 combines with J gene TRBJ2-7, with 8 nucleotides matching TRBD2. V lost 5 bases, J lost 10 bases, and 10 bases stayed unmatched. This CDR3 region has 13 residues. Germline CDR1 MNHEY, CDR2 SVGAGI. Here the CDR3 DNA reads TGTGCCAGCAGTACCGGGACTAGTAGTTTTCAGTACTTC. The encoded protein is CASSTGTSSFQYF.

This clonotype has a count of ten or more. The chain combines TRBV30 with TRBJ1-2, with 7 bases that match TRBD1. CDR3 length: 12 amino acids. In germline, CDR1 is GTSNPN, CDR2 SVGIG (reference sequence). V dropped 1 base and J dropped 6; count of bases not matched to a gene: 2. CDR3 sequence (DNA): TGTGCCTGGAGTGAGAGGGGGCATGGCTACACCTTC. Translated: CAWSERGHGYTF.

The rearrangement links TRBV28 to TRBJ2-1; a weak D match, TRBD2 (6 bases). This CDR3 comprises 10 residues. The germline CDR1 and CDR2 sequences are MDHEN and SYDVKM. V was trimmed by 5 bases and J by 12 bases, leaving 8 bases between them. DNA of the CDR3: TGTGCCAGCAGTCGGGGGTCGCAGTTCTTC. This gives the protein CASSRGSQFF.

Ten or more counts support this clonotype. The chain uses TRBV2 and TRBJ1-6, with TRBD1 matching over 9 bases. J was trimmed by 10 bases and V by 6 bases; bases with no gene match: 7. The CDR3 has 14 residues. In germline, CDR1 is SNHLY, CDR2 FYNNEI. The chain's CDR3 is CASRTGGSGSPLHF. CDR3 sequence (DNA): TGTGCCAGCAGAACAGGGGGCTCGGGGTCACCCCTCCACTTT. Full variable domain (rest looked up from reference TRBV2 and TRBJ1-6): EPEVTQTPSHQVTQMGQEVILRCVPISNHLYFYWYRQILGQKVEFLVSFYNNEISEKSEIFDDQFSVERPDGSNFTLKIRSTKLEDSAMYFCASRTGGSGSPLHFGNGTRLTVT.

This clonotype was found many times. The chain joins TRBV12-3 or TRBV12-4 to TRBJ1-4, with 8 bases matching TRBD1. After removal of 1 base from V and 8 bases from J, the junction contained 3 bases not matched to a gene. This CDR3 has 14 residues. As DNA, the CDR3 is TGTGCCAGCAGTTTAGATACAGGGGGGGAAAAACTGTTTTTT. Protein product: CASSLDTGGEKLFF.

V usage is TRBV7-8 and J usage is TRBJ2-5; D uncertain. The germline gives CDR1 SGHVS, CDR2 FQNEAQ. Deletions cut 5 bases from V and 2 bases from J, with 9 bases between. CDR3 length equals 13 residues. The CDR3 sequence is CASSTQRQETQYF. The DNA for the CDR3 is TGTGCCAGCAGCACCCAACGTCAAGAGACCCAGTACTTC.

This clonotype has more than one count but fewer than ten. The V call is TRBV6-6, the J call TRBJ2-4; 7 positions match TRBD2. Per germline, CDR1 MNHNY and CDR2 SVGAGI (reference sequence). V lost 4 bases to trimming and J lost 2 bases; unmatched junction nucleotides: 5. The CDR3 has 15 amino acids. The CDR3 is CASSLSGGPKNIQYF. CDR3 sequence (DNA): TGTGCCAGCAGTTTATCGGGGGGTCCCAAAAACATTCAGTACTTC.

There are many counts of this clonotype. The J gene is TRBJ2-2, the V gene TRBV6-2 or TRBV6-3; a weak D match, TRBD2 (6 bases). CDR3 size: 17 residues. The V and J ends lost 6 bases and 8 bases respectively, with 25 bases between them. The germline CDR1 and CDR2 sequences are MNHEY and SVGEGT. The CDR3 sequence is CASRTIRDSWRFGELFF. The CDR3 coding sequence is TGTGCCAGCAGGACTATCCGGGACTCCTGGAGATTTGGGGAGCTGTTTTTT.

This clonotype was detected ten times or more. The V gene is TRBV7-2, the J gene TRBJ2-3, with D unclear. V dropped 4 bases and J dropped 2 bases, with 13 bases sitting between them. The germline CDR1 and CDR2 sequences are SGHTA and FQGNSA. The CDR3 loop spans 15 amino acids. The CDR3 DNA is TGTGCCAGCAGCTCCTCTATAGGAACCACAGATACGCAGTATTTT. It codes for CASSSSIGTTDTQYF.

The chain recombines TRBV20-1 with TRBJ2-5; 10 bases line up with TRBD2. V gave up 6 bases and J gave up 2 bases; unmatched junction bases: 9. This CDR3 contains 15 residues. The germline gives CDR1 DFQATT, CDR2 SNEGSKA (reference sequence). CDR3 amino acids: CSAAERGGRQETQYF. The CDR3 DNA sequence: TGCAGTGCCGCGGAGCGGGGGGGTCGTCAAGAGACCCAGTACTTC.

The chain couples TRBV20-1 to TRBJ2-3, with D hard to call. The CDR3 sequence is 14 residues long. Germline assignment: CDR1 DFQATT and CDR2 SNEGSKA (reference sequence). V dropped 5 bases and J dropped 1 base, with 13 bases sitting between them. CDR3 DNA: TGCAGTGCTGCCAGTCTAAGTGGCACAGATACGCAGTATTTT. It encodes CSAASLSGTDTQYF.

The V gene is TRBV10-1, the J gene TRBJ2-1, with D maybe TRBD1 (6 bases). The germline V gene encodes CDR1 WNHNN and CDR2 SYGVQD (reference sequence). Between the trimmed V and J ends, which lost 6 bases and 7 bases, there was a span of 13 bases. The CDR3 sequence is 13 residues long. The CDR3 reads CASSSWGRNEQFF. In DNA form, the CDR3 reads TGCGCCAGCAGCTCCTGGGGGCGGAATGAGCAGTTCTTC.

The table lists this clonotype with many counts. The genes are TRBV27 and TRBJ2-6; TRBD1 matches 11 bases. Germline CDR1 is MNHEY and CDR2 is SMNVEV (reference sequence). The CDR3 runs to 17 residues. After removal of 3 bases from V and 3 bases from J, the junction contained 4 bases not matched to a gene. The DNA of the CDR3 is TGTGCCAGCAGTTTCGGACAGGGGGCGCTTGGGGCCAACGTCCTGACTTTC. The encoded protein is CASSFGQGALGANVLTF.

V is TRBV28 and J is TRBJ2-2, with D possibly matching TRBD2 (7 bases). This CDR3 has 17 residues. Trimming left V 7 bases short and J 1 base short, with 19 bases between. Germline CDR1 and CDR2: MDHEN and SYDVKM. The CDR3 DNA reads TGTGCCAGCATCTCGGGGGGCAACTTTCAGAACACCGGGGAGCTGTTTTTT. Amino acid sequence: CASISGGNFQNTGELFF.

This clonotype was seen at least ten times. The genes are TRBV6-2 or TRBV6-3 and TRBJ2-3; 10 nucleotides match TRBD2. Germline CDR1 is MNHEY and CDR2 is SVGEGT. The length of the CDR3 is 16 residues. V lost 8 bases to trimming and J lost 2 bases; unmatched junction nucleotides: 10. The DNA of the CDR3 is TGTGCCAGCGCTTTCCCCACTAGCGGGGCCACAGATACGCAGTATTTT. It is translated as CASAFPTSGATDTQYF.

The chain uses TRBV5-1 and TRBJ1-2; maybe TRBD1 (5 bases). This CDR3 has 15 residues. Germline V gene data show CDR1 as SGHRS and CDR2 as YFSETQ. V was trimmed by 0 bases and J by 11 bases, leaving 20 bases between them. The CDR3 sequence: CASSLAGGTGSRYTF. The CDR3 DNA reads TGCGCCAGCAGCTTGGCCGGAGGCACAGGCTCTCGTTACACCTTC.